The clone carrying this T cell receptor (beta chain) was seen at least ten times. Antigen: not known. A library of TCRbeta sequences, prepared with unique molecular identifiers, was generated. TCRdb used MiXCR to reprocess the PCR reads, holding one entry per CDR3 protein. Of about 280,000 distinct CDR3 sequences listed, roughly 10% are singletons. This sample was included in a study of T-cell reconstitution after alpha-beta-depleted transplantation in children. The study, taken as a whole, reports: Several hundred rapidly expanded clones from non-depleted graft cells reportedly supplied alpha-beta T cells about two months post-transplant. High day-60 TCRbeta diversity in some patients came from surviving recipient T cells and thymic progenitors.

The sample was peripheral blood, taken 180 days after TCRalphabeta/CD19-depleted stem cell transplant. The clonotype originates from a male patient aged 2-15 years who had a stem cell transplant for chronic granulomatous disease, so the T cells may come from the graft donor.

The CDR3 sequence is CASSLLPGQVNEKLFF. As DNA, the CDR3 is TGCGCCAGCAGCTTGTTGCCGGGACAGGTTAATGAAAAACTGTTTTTT. V usage is TRBV5-1 and J usage is TRBJ1-4, with TRBD1 matching 8 bases. The CDR3 runs to 16 residues. Germline assignment: CDR1 SGHRS and CDR2 YFSETQ. V dropped 1 base and J dropped 4; count of bases not matched to a gene: 6.